The next 27 T cell receptor beta chains were all read from a single sample in a study of neoadjuvant nivolumab and ipilimumab in lung cancer. Some clones are missing from TCRdb's copy, which holds only in-frame ones; the method was immunoSEQ multiplex PCR. The repertoire includes 15,000 to 20,000 clones, around 82% of them detected once, and roughly 7% sits in the top ten. Source: tumor tissue, taken after neoadjuvant nivolumab, alone or with ipilimumab, at or shortly before surgery. All receptors come from an adult with non-small cell lung cancer.

J is TRBJ1-4 and V is TRBV12-5; no definite D call. The CDR3 length is 15 residues. Germline V gives CDR1 LGHNT, CDR2 FRNRAP. Trimming left V 4 bases short and J 7 bases short, with 16 bases between. The CDR3 DNA reads TGTGCTAGTGGTTCCCGCGGGCGCGTGGTTGAAAAACTGTTTTTT. Translating it yields CASGSRGRVVEKLFF.

This clone was counted once. The rearrangement joins TRBV19 to TRBJ2-6; D assignment may be TRBD1 or TRBD2 (5 bases each). Trimming removed 5 bases from V and 3 bases from J, with 17 bases in between. This CDR3 is built from 17 residues. The V gene's germline CDR1 is LNHDA and CDR2 SQIVND (reference sequence). This chain's CDR3 is CASSSGTFTLGANVLTF. The CDR3 DNA follows: TGTGCCAGTAGTTCAGGGACGTTCACACTTGGGGCCAACGTCCTGACTTTC. Drawing the rest from reference TRBV19 and TRBJ2-6, the complete variable domain is DGGITQSPKYLFRKEGQNVTLSCEQNLNHDAMYWYRQDPGQGLRLIYYSQIVNDFQKGDIAEGYSVSREKKESFPLTVTSAQKNPTAFYLCASSSGTFTLGANVLTFGAGSRLTVL.

This chain uses TRBV7-2 with TRBJ2-7, with D possibly being TRBD2 (5 bases). Trimming cost V 0 bases and J 5 bases, with 11 bases left between them. Germline values: CDR1 SGHTA, CDR2 FQGNSA. The CDR3 spans 14 residues. CDR3 in DNA: TGTGCCAGCAGCTTAGCACTGGCCGGGGACGAGCAGTACTTC. It specifies CASSLALAGDEQYF.

Here the CDR3 reads CASSLPGRTNSPLHF. CDR3 bases: TGTGCCAGCTCACTACCGGGACGAACAAATTCACCCCTCCACTTT. This chain uses TRBV18 with TRBJ1-6; D perhaps matches TRBD1 (5 bases). This CDR3 contains 15 residues. Germline values: CDR1 KGHSH, CDR2 LQKENI. V lost 4 bases, J lost 7 bases, and 14 bases lay in between. Looking up the rest from reference TRBV18 and TRBJ1-6 gives the full variable domain: NAGVMQNPRHLVRRRGQEARLRCSPMKGHSHVYWYRQLPEEGLKFMVYLQKENIIDESGMPKERFSAEFPKEGPSILRIQQVVRGDSAAYFCASSLPGRTNSPLHFGNGTRLTVT.

This rearrangement joins TRBV5-1 to TRBJ2-7; a weak D match, TRBD2 (6 bases). This CDR3 contains 14 residues. The germline V gene encodes CDR1 SGHRS and CDR2 YFSETQ. The V end lost 0 bases, the J end lost 0 bases, and 7 bases lay between the germline ends. The CDR3 nucleotides are TGCGCCAGCAGCTTGGTGGGACTCTCCTACGAGCAGTACTTC. It specifies CASSLVGLSYEQYF.

The table lists this clone with a few counts. The chain recombines TRBV5-6 with TRBJ2-1; 7 positions match TRBD2. V shed 5 bases and J 10 bases; nucleotides not matched to a gene: 15. The length of the CDR3 is 15 residues. The germline V gene encodes CDR1 SGHDT and CDR2 YYEEEE. CDR3 protein: CASSKRTRGSREQFF. Written as DNA, the CDR3 is TGTGCCAGCAGTAAAAGGACTAGAGGCTCCAGAGAGCAGTTCTTC.

This clone was observed a few times. The chain couples TRBV6-5 to TRBJ2-7, with TRBD2 matching over 7 bases. Germline values: CDR1 MNHEY, CDR2 SVGAGI. With V trimmed by 3 bases and J by 1 base, 3 bases remained unmatched. The CDR3 is 14 amino acids. The CDR3, as DNA: TGTGCCAGCAGTTATTCTAGCGGTTCCTACGAGCAGTACTTC. Encoded protein: CASSYSSGSYEQYF.

This clone was counted a few times. V usage is TRBV11-2 and J usage is TRBJ2-5; 13 nucleotides align to TRBD2. The length of the CDR3 is 18 residues. Looked up from germline, CDR1 is SGHAT and CDR2 is FQNNGV. V lost 0 bases and J lost 4; bases outside the gene matches: 8. The CDR3 DNA is TGTGCCAGCAGCTTAGACCTCGCTACTAGCGGGAGGGGAGAGACCCAGTACTTC. Protein: CASSLDLATSGRGETQYF.

The gene calls are TRBV6-6 and TRBJ1-1, with a possible D match to TRBD1 (5 bases). Trimming cost V 5 bases and J 6 bases, with 16 bases left between them. The germline gives CDR1 MNHNY, CDR2 SVGAGI (reference sequence). This CDR3 has 14 residues. The CDR3 DNA is TGTGCCAGCAGTCCCCATAGGACATACCCTGAAGCTTTCTTT. As protein: CASSPHRTYPEAFF.

The chain is built from TRBV4-2 and TRBJ2-3, with 7 bases aligning to TRBD2. This CDR3 is 16 amino acids long. V lost 1 base, J lost 0 bases, and 4 bases stayed unmatched. The V gene's germline CDR1 is LGHNA and CDR2 YNFKEQ. DNA for the CDR3: TGTGCCAGCAGCCAAGCTAGCGGCCTGAGCACAGATACGCAGTATTTT. It is translated as CASSQASGLSTDTQYF.

To note about this clone: The sample has other DNA sequences that encode this CDR3 too. The rearrangement uses TRBV10-1 and TRBJ2-5; TRBD2 agrees at 13 bases. Trimming cost V 4 bases and J 3 bases; bases outside gene matches: 8. This CDR3 contains 17 residues. Germline V gene data show CDR1 as WNHNN and CDR2 as SYGVQD (reference sequence). This chain's CDR3 is CASSGGAGTSGEETQYF. Here the CDR3 DNA reads TGCGCCAGCAGTGGTGGTGCGGGGACTAGCGGGGAAGAGACCCAGTACTTC.

The chain is built from TRBV28 and TRBJ2-7; a possible D gene is TRBD2 (6 bases). V lost 6 bases to trimming and J lost 2 bases, with 14 bases between them. Per the germline V gene, CDR1 is MDHEN and CDR2 is SYDVKM. The CDR3 is made up of 14 amino acids. CDR3 coding DNA: TGTGCCAGCAGCCTTAGGGGAGGAACCTACGAGCAGTACTTC. The encoded protein is CASSLRGGTYEQYF.

V usage is TRBV5-1 and J usage is TRBJ2-4; D unclear. The CDR3 length is 15 residues. Germline loops: CDR1 SGHRS, CDR2 YFSETQ. Trimming left V 0 bases short and J 9 bases short, with 16 bases between. CDR3 in amino acids: CASSLVGVPRSIQYF. CDR3 nucleotides: TGCGCCAGCAGCTTGGTTGGCGTTCCTAGGAGCATTCAGTACTTC.

The CDR3 nucleotides are TGTGCCTGGAACAAAGTTCTCACAGATACGCAGTATTTT. The encoded protein is CAWNKVLTDTQYF. This chain joins TRBV30 and TRBJ2-3; no clear D gene. Trimming removed 4 bases at V and 2 bases at J, with 10 bases between. This CDR3 comprises 13 residues. In germline, CDR1 is GTSNPN, CDR2 SVGIG (reference sequence).

The chain is built from TRBV6-6 and TRBJ2-7, with a weak D call TRBD1 (5 bases). The CDR3 is 15 amino acids. With 5 bases removed from V and 2 bases from J, the gap between germline ends came to 16 bases. In germline, CDR1 is MNHNY, CDR2 SVGAGI (reference sequence). In DNA form, the CDR3 reads TGTGCCAGCAGTCCACCTTCAGGGTATCCCTACGAGCAGTACTTC. Protein sequence: CASSPPSGYPYEQYF.

The V call is TRBV7-2, the J call TRBJ1-2; D gene uncertain. V lost 4 bases and J lost 1, with 10 bases in between. Germline CDR1 reads SGHTA; CDR2 reads FQGNSA. The CDR3 consists of 14 residues. The CDR3 here is CASSSGIFNYGYTF. CDR3 sequence (DNA): TGTGCCAGCAGCTCCGGGATCTTTAACTATGGCTACACCTTC.

This clone showed up just a few times. The chain recombines TRBV7-9 with TRBJ1-4; D is unclear. CDR3 length equals 17 residues. The V gene lost 5 bases and the J gene lost 0 bases, with 16 bases spanning the gap. The germline V gene has CDR1 SEHNR and CDR2 FQNEAQ (reference sequence). DNA of the CDR3: TGTGCCAGCAGCCATCTGAATTACAGCGCAACTAATGAAAAACTGTTTTTT. As protein: CASSHLNYSATNEKLFF.

This chain uses TRBV6-1 with TRBJ2-7, with D perhaps matching TRBD1 (6 bases). Between the trimmed V and J ends, which lost 7 bases and 1 base, there was a span of 14 bases. The CDR3 runs to 14 residues. Germline CDR1 and CDR2: MNHNS and SASEGT. The CDR3 sequence is CASTGTTLSYEQYF. DNA of the CDR3: TGTGCCAGCACGGGGACAACGCTATCCTACGAGCAGTACTTC.

CDR3 sequence (DNA): TGTGCCAGCAGTTCCGATTACAATGAGCAGTTCTTC. Translating it yields CASSSDYNEQFF. J is TRBJ2-1 and V is TRBV6-6; no clear D gene. There are 12 residues in the CDR3. V was shortened by 4 bases and J by 4 bases, with 5 bases between the two germline ends. Germline CDR1 is MNHNY and CDR2 is SVGAGI (reference sequence).

The rearrangement uses TRBV11-2 and TRBJ1-1; TRBD1 matches at 7 bases. This CDR3 contains 13 residues. Germline lookup yields CDR1 SGHAT and CDR2 FQNNGV. With 6 bases clipped from V and 4 bases from J, the junction kept 5 bases outside the gene matches. CDR3 protein: CASSTRGGTEAFF. CDR3 DNA: TGTGCCAGCAGTACCAGGGGGGGCACTGAAGCTTTCTTT.

The chain has TRBV4-1 and TRBJ2-1; the D gene is possibly TRBD1 (6 bases). CDR3 length: 17 residues. Germline V gives CDR1 MGHRA, CDR2 YSYEKL. V gave up 0 bases and J gave up 4 bases, with 16 bases separating them. The CDR3 sequence is CASSQDPQGKRYNEQFF. In nucleotides, the CDR3 is TGCGCCAGCAGCCAAGACCCTCAGGGGAAAAGATACAATGAGCAGTTCTTC.

V is TRBV18 and J is TRBJ1-1; 11 positions agree with TRBD1. V shed 2 bases, J shed 5 bases, and the junction held 10 bases outside the gene matches. Germline CDR1 KGHSH, CDR2 LQKENI. CDR3 length: 17 residues. DNA for the CDR3: TGTGCCAGCTCACCATCTGGACAGGGGGCATTGGGGACTGAAGCTTTCTTT. Protein: CASSPSGQGALGTEAFF.

The chain has TRBV7-9 and TRBJ1-2; no definite D call. This CDR3 is built from 12 residues. Germline lookup yields CDR1 SEHNR and CDR2 FQNEAQ (reference sequence). Trimming removed 5 bases at V and 13 bases at J, with 17 bases between. As DNA, the CDR3 is TGTGCCAGCAGCCCCGGCGGGCTGGAGGGCACCTTC. Residues: CASSPGGLEGTF.

The rearrangement uses TRBV27 and TRBJ2-7; 9 bases match TRBD1. There are 14 residues in the CDR3. CDR1 and CDR2 (germline): MNHEY, SMNVEV (reference sequence). The V and J ends lost 4 bases and 4 bases, in that order; junction bases with no gene match: 5. The CDR3 region has the DNA TGTGCCAGCAGTTCCCAGGGACAGGGATACGAGCAGTACTTC. This sequence encodes CASSSQGQGYEQYF.

The rearrangement uses TRBV19 and TRBJ1-1; TRBD1 aligns across 8 bases. V trimming: 6 bases; J trimming: 4 bases; junction bases outside the gene matches: 10. CDR3 size: 15 residues. Germline CDR1 reads LNHDA; CDR2 reads SQIVND (reference sequence). The CDR3: CASRVQGAAATEAFF. The CDR3 DNA is TGTGCCAGTAGAGTCCAGGGGGCGGCGGCCACTGAAGCTTTCTTT.

In its sample, this clone was seen a few times. This sequence joins TRBV28 and TRBJ2-5, with 10 bases matching TRBD1. CDR1 and CDR2 from the germline V gene are MDHEN and SYDVKM. V lost 9 bases and J lost 6; bases outside the gene matches: 13. This CDR3 spans 15 amino acids. DNA for the CDR3: TGTGCCAGTTATGCCGGGACAGGGGATGTTAAGACCCAGTACTTC. Protein sequence: CASYAGTGDVKTQYF.

The chain recombines TRBV6-1 with TRBJ1-2, with D unresolved. The CDR3 spans 14 residues. The germline V gene encodes CDR1 MNHNS and CDR2 SASEGT. V lost 0 bases, J lost 8 bases, and 13 bases lay in between. CDR3 amino acids: CASSEATSLSGYTF. The CDR3 coding sequence is TGTGCCAGCAGTGAAGCAACTAGTCTGTCCGGCTACACCTTC.